This T cell receptor beta chain was recorded in a study of early T cells in non-severe SARS-CoV-2 infection. Study-level information: Bulk RNA from unsorted whole blood was sequenced; chains were unpaired. Study conclusions and caveats: There was a bias toward anti-spike CD8 responses in VDJdb matching, which missed private and CD4 specificities.

Individual cDNA molecules carried attached unique molecular identifiers. TCRdb passed the 5' RACE reads through MiXCR, listing each CDR3 protein once. This sample yields about 55,000 distinct CDR3 sequences, of which roughly an eighth are seen a single time; 1.4% belongs to the top ten. Germline V gives CDR1 SGHTA, CDR2 FQGNSA. The J segment lost 4 bases and the V segment lost 4 bases, leaving 6 bases of the junction unmatched. This CDR3 region has 16 residues. Only a few counts were recorded for this clonotype. Its antigen is not identified. The source of this sequence is an adult who was a healthcare worker with PCR-confirmed SARS-CoV-2 infection or an uninfected control (not recorded which). The sequenced sample was whole blood. The chain recombines TRBV7-2 with TRBJ2-1; 11 nucleotides agree with TRBD2. The CDR3, as DNA: TGTGCCAGCAGCTCCCGACTAGCGGGGTTTTACAATGAGCAGTTCTTC. It codes for CASSSRLAGFYNEQFF.